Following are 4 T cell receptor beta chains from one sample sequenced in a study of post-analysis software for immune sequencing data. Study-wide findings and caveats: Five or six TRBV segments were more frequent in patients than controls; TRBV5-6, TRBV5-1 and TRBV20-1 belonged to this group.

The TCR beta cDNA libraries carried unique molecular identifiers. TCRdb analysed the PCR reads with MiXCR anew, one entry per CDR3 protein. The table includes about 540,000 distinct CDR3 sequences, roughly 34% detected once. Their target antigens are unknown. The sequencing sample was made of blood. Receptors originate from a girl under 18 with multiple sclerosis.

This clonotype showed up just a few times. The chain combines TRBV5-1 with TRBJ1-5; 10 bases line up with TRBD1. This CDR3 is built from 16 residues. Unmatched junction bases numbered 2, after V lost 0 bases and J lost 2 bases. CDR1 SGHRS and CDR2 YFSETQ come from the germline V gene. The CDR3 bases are TGCGCCAGCAGCTTGGGGGACAGGGGAGGCAATCAGCCCCAGCATTTT. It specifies CASSLGDRGGNQPQHF.

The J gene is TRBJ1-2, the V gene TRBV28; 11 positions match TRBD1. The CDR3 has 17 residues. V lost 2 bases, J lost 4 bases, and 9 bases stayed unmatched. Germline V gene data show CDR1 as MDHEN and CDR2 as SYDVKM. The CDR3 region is CASSLLPPGTGGYGYTF. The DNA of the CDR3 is TGTGCCAGCAGTTTACTGCCCCCCGGGACAGGGGGCTATGGCTACACCTTC.

CDR3 in amino acids: CSALQGATDTQYF. In nucleotides, the CDR3 is TGCAGTGCTTTACAGGGGGCGACAGATACGCAGTATTTT. V usage is TRBV20-1 and J usage is TRBJ2-3, with 9 nucleotides matching TRBD1. The J segment lost 3 bases and the V segment lost 5 bases, leaving 3 bases of the junction unmatched. The CDR3 length is 13 residues. Germline V gives CDR1 DFQATT, CDR2 SNEGSKA (reference sequence).

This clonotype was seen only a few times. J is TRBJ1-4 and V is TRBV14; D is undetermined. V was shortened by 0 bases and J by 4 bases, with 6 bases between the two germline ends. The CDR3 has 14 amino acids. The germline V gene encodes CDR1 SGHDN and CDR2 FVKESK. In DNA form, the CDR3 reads TGTGCCAGCAGCCAAGATCCAAGTAATGAAAAACTGTTTTTT. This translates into CASSQDPSNEKLFF.